The clone carrying this T cell receptor beta chain was observed a single time. The antigen is unknown. The record originates from a study of healthy donors' naive CD4 and CD8 T cells. Study outcomes and limitations: Possible naive T cell homeostatic proliferation bias remained unaddressed.

Per germline, CDR1 SQVTM and CDR2 ANQGSEA. The CDR3 loop spans 12 amino acids. V lost 6 bases and J lost 7; bases outside the gene matches: 5. Each TCR library used roughly 0.45 ug of total RNA and a linear amplification protocol. TCRdb processed the reads anew with MiXCR; each CDR3 protein has one entry. The data hold roughly 200,000 distinct CDR3 sequences, with about four fifths observed a single time. The sequencing sample was made of naive CD4+ and CD8+ T cells sorted from blood, pooled from several donors. The chain is built from TRBV29-1 and TRBJ1-5; 8 bases are a match to TRBD1. The clonotype comes from a pool of human donors in good health; the sample pools cells from several healthy donors. The CDR3 here is CSVTGEGQPQHF. CDR3 sequence (DNA): TGCAGCGTGACAGGGGAGGGACAGCCCCAGCATTTT.